The sequence of this T cell receptor beta chain was determined in a study of PD-L1 blockade in urothelial cancer. The overall study: About 90% of the roughly 29 patients were men who had bladder-origin urothelial cancer. Regarding the study as a whole: Better survival was predicted when blood TCR clonality before treatment fell below the median.

Germline lookup yields CDR1 GTSNPN and CDR2 SVGIG (reference sequence). This CDR3 is 13 amino acids long. V lost 5 bases and J lost 1; bases outside the gene matches: 4. The time point here: peripheral blood 6 weeks after treatment start. Each PCR had synthetic TCR analog templates added to it as a spike-in. TCRdb's table, derived via immunoSEQ multiplex PCR, lists solely in-frame clones and lacks some. Counted here are under 60,000 clones, 86% occurring once; the ten biggest clones make up 10%. To note about this clone: Antigen specificity is unknown.

The clonotype comes from a man aged 60-69 years with urothelial cancer. This sample comprised PBMCs, obtained around atezolizumab (anti-PD-L1) treatment. The chain combines TRBV30 with TRBJ1-1; TRBD1 agrees at 7 bases. The CDR3, as DNA: TGTGCCTGGTGGACAGGAGGGAACACTGAAGCTTTCTTT. This translates into CAWWTGGNTEAFF. The whole variable domain, remainder taken from reference TRBV30 and TRBJ1-1, is SQTIHQWPATLVQPVGSPLSLECTVEGTSNPNLYWYRQAAGRGLQLLFYSVGIGQISSEVPQNLSASRPQDRQFILSSKKLLLSDSGFYLCAWWTGGNTEAFFGQGTRLTVV.